The clone carrying this TCR beta chain was seen at least ten times. This sample is drawn from a study of T-cell reconstitution after alpha-beta-depleted transplantation in children. Unique molecular identifiers tagged the TCRbeta library. TCRdb fed the PCR reads into MiXCR, producing one record per CDR3 protein. The sample shows hundreds of thousands of distinct CDR3 sequences, about 11% of them seen only once. The sequenced sample was PBMCs from the stem cell graft donor, obtained from the stem cell graft. This receptor was obtained from a human donor who donated a stem cell graft to a child with acute myeloid leukemia.

The CDR3 coding sequence is TGCAGCGTTGAGAGCACCGGGACAGGGTATGAAAAACTGTTTTTT. This gives the protein CSVESTGTGYEKLFF. The chain carries TRBV29-1 and TRBJ1-4; TRBD1 matches 9 bases. Germline V gene lookup returns CDR1 SQVTM and CDR2 ANQGSEA. The CDR3 loop spans 15 amino acids. V was pared by 3 bases and J by 6 bases, with 8 bases of the junction left unmatched. The entire variable domain, with the rest obtained from reference TRBV29-1 and TRBJ1-4, is as follows: SAVISQKPSRDICQRGTSLTIQCQVDSQVTMMFWYRQQPGQSLTLIATANQGSEATYESGFVIDKFPISRPNLTFSTLTVSNMSPEDSSIYLCSVESTGTGYEKLFFGSGTQLSVL.